The 10 T cell receptor beta chains below come from one sample, sequenced in a study of shared clonotypes between healthy human individuals (dated by TCRdb to 2020 to 2021). Receptor amplification or capture employed the immunoSEQ multiplex PCR assay. The table was pulled from immuneACCESS by TCRdb, which kept in-frame rearrangements only. Such tables lose some clones; where checked, under half of the loss comes from unresolved V genes, and the rest has no known cause. The sample data list about 1 million clones, and roughly 80% of these were observed just once. The biggest ten clones account for roughly 1.4% of the sample. Sequenced material: memory CD4+ T cells sorted from blood. The cell subset or site label corresponds to: CD45RA-negative fraction. The origin of the receptors is a man younger than 30 in good health.

This clone was found a few times. The chain links TRBV19 to TRBJ2-7; D not certain. The CDR3 totals 13 residues. Per the germline V gene, CDR1 is LNHDA and CDR2 is SQIVND (reference sequence). V lost 4 bases to trimming and J lost 2 bases, with 9 bases between them. In DNA, the CDR3 is TGTGCCAGTAGTAGAGAAGCTACCTACGAGCAGTACTTC. This sequence encodes CASSREATYEQYF.

A remark on this clone: This sample includes further DNA sequences coding for the same CDR3. V and J are TRBV27 and TRBJ2-7; TRBD2 matches 9 bases. The CDR3 totals 15 residues. The J segment lost 2 bases and the V segment lost 5 bases, leaving 7 bases of the junction unmatched. Germline V CDR1 and CDR2: MNHEY, SMNVEV (reference sequence). Written as DNA, the CDR3 is TGTGCCAGCAGTCAGACTAGCGGATCACCCTACGAGCAGTACTTC. Amino acids: CASSQTSGSPYEQYF.

This clone has just one count. Other DNA sequences of this sample code for an identical CDR3. The rearrangement uses TRBV13 and TRBJ2-7; a possible D gene is TRBD2 (5 bases). Germline V gene lookup returns CDR1 PRHDT and CDR2 FYEKMQ (reference sequence). This CDR3 contains 14 residues. Trimming pared 2 bases from V and 1 base from J, leaving 9 bases between. DNA for the CDR3: TGTGCCAGCAGCTTACCCGGCGGGTCCTACGAGCAGTACTTC. Translated: CASSLPGGSYEQYF.

The chain has TRBV9 and TRBJ1-4; TRBD1 matches 9 bases. V lost 3 bases, J lost 7 bases, and 4 bases stayed unmatched. Per the germline V gene, CDR1 is SGDLS and CDR2 is YYNGEE. There are 14 residues in the CDR3. The CDR3 nucleotides read TGTGCCAGCAGCGGGGGACAGGGCCGTGAAAAACTGTTTTTT. Translated: CASSGGQGREKLFF.

This clone was counted only a few times. The rearrangement joins TRBV10-3 to TRBJ1-2; no firm D call. V lost 3 bases and J lost 0, with 5 bases in between. From germline, CDR1 is ENHRY and CDR2 SYGVKD. The CDR3 has 13 residues. CDR3 in amino acids: CAISDGTNYGYTF. Here the CDR3 DNA reads TGTGCCATCAGTGACGGAACTAACTATGGCTACACCTTC.

This clone turned up a few times. Other nucleotide sequences from this sample produce the same CDR3. The chain links TRBV6-6 to TRBJ1-1; D may be TRBD1 (6 bases). Trimming stripped 3 bases from V and 4 bases from J, with 12 bases between. The V gene's germline CDR1 is MNHNY and CDR2 SVGAGI (reference sequence). The CDR3 totals 14 residues. CDR3: CASSYTGGITEAFF. For the CDR3, the DNA is TGTGCCAGCAGTTATACGGGGGGCATCACTGAAGCTTTCTTT.

V is TRBV7-2 and J is TRBJ2-1, with D possibly TRBD1 on 5 matching bases. The length of the CDR3 is 14 residues. V lost 3 bases, J lost 9 bases, and 15 bases lay in between. Per the germline V gene, CDR1 is SGHTA and CDR2 is FQGNSA. This chain's CDR3 is CASSFGRGRLEQFF. The CDR3 DNA is TGTGCCAGCAGCTTTGGTAGGGGCCGCCTTGAGCAGTTCTTC.

The CDR3 region is CASSQGGQGFTDTQYF. The DNA for the CDR3 is TGCGCCAGCAGCCAAGGGGGACAGGGTTTCACAGATACGCAGTATTTT. This chain uses TRBV4-1 with TRBJ2-3; 9 positions agree with TRBD1. The CDR3 is 16 amino acids. V lost 1 base and J lost 2; bases outside the gene matches: 4. CDR1 MGHRA and CDR2 YSYEKL come from the germline V gene.

The chain is built from TRBV5-1 and TRBJ1-1; no clear D. CDR3 length equals 14 residues. The germline V gene has CDR1 SGHRS and CDR2 YFSETQ. Trimming removed 2 bases at V and 3 bases at J, with 11 bases between. The CDR3: CASSFSGQDTEAFF. In nucleotides, the CDR3 is TGCGCCAGCAGCTTTTCTGGGCAGGACACTGAAGCTTTCTTT.

The chain links TRBV10-3 to TRBJ2-3; D may be TRBD1 (6 bases). Trimming removed 2 bases at V and 4 bases at J, with 16 bases between. This CDR3 contains 16 residues. Germline assignment: CDR1 ENHRY and CDR2 SYGVKD. The CDR3 region is CAISEGGRGGPDTQYF. CDR3 nucleotides: TGTGCCATCAGTGAGGGGGGACGAGGGGGTCCAGATACGCAGTATTTT.